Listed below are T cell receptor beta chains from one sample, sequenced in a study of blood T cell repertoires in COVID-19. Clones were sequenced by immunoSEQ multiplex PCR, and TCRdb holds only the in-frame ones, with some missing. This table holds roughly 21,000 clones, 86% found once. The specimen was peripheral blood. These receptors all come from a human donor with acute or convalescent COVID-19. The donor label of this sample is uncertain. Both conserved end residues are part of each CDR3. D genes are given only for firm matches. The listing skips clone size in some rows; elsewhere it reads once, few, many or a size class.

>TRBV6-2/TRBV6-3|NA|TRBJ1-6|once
CASSDPGSAPSPLHF
TGTGCCAGCAGTGACCCCGGGTCGGCCCCTTCACCCCTCCACTTT
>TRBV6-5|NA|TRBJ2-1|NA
CASRPPLSSYNEQFF
TGTGCCAGCAGGCCCCCCCTAAGCTCCTACAATGAGCAGTTCTTC
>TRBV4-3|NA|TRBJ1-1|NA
CASSQDLRGLDTEAFF
TGCGCCAGCAGCCAAGATTTGCGGGGGCTAGACACTGAAGCTTTCTTT
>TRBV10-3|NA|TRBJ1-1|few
CAISGPGGTEAFF
TGTGCCATCAGTGGCCCCGGGGGTACTGAAGCTTTCTTT
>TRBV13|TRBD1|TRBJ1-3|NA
CASGLRQGSSGNTIYF
TGTGCCAGCGGATTGCGACAGGGGTCCTCTGGAAACACCATATATTTT
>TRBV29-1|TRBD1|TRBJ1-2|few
CSGETGYGYTF
TGCAGCGGTGAGACAGGGTATGGCTACACCTTC
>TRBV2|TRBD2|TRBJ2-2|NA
CASSDPGGRAYTGELFF
TGTGCCAGCAGTGACCCGGGCGGGAGGGCCTACACCGGGGAGCTGTTTTTT
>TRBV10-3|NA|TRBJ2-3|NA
CAISDGQSTDTQYF
TGTGCCATCAGTGACGGACAGAGCACAGATACGCAGTATTTT
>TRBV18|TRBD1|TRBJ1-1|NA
CASSPGTGGTEAFF
TGTGCCAGCTCACCCGGGACAGGAGGCACTGAAGCTTTCTTT
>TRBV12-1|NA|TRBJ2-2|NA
CASTLWGTYNTGELFF
TGTGCCAGCACCCTATGGGGGACATACAACACCGGGGAGCTGTTTTTT
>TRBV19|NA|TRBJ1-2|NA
CASSPGGLANYGYTF
TGTGCCAGTAGCCCGGGAGGGCTAGCTAACTATGGCTACACCTTC
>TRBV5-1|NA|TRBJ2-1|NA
CASSKGVSSSYNEQFF
TGCGCCAGCAGTAAGGGAGTTTCCAGCTCCTACAATGAGCAGTTCTTC
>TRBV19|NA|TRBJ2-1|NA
CASSINRGYNEQFF
TGTGCCAGTAGTATAAATCGGGGTTACAATGAGCAGTTCTTC
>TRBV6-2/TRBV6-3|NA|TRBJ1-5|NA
CASSGAGGRQPQHF
TGTGCCAGCAGCGGGGCGGGGGGCAGGCAGCCCCAGCATTTT
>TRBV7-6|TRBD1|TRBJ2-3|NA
CASSPGTGSTDTQYF
TGTGCCAGCAGCCCGGGGACAGGGAGCACAGATACGCAGTATTTT
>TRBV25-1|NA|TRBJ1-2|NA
CASSEYRAEGYTF
TGTGCCAGCAGTGAATACAGGGCGGAGGGCTACACCTTC